Listed below are T cell receptor beta chains from one sample, sequenced in a study of Graves' ophthalmopathy and Graves' hyperthyroidism. A single record per CDR3 protein comes from TCRdb applying MiXCR to the multiplex PCR reads. The sample lists roughly 700,000 distinct CDR3 sequences, roughly 40% occurring once. The sequencing input was peripheral blood. The receptor source for this set is an adult man with Graves' ophthalmopathy. Each CDR3 is given with its conserved first and last residue. D genes are given only for firm matches. Where a row states a size, it is once, few, many or the class of an expanded clone; other rows omit it.

d_gene	abundance	j_gene	v_gene	CDR3aa	CDR3nt
.	many	TRBJ1-3	TRBV2	CASRITGGHSGNTIYF	TGTGCCAGCAGGATCACGGGAGGGCACTCTGGAAACACCATATATTTT
.	few	TRBJ1-2	TRBV7-2	CASSQTPGVGYGYTF	TGTGCCAGCAGCCAGACCCCGGGGGTGGGCTATGGCTACACCTTC
.	.	TRBJ2-6	TRBV2	CASSEAGVGTNVLTF	TGTGCCAGCAGTGAAGCGGGCGTAGGGACCAACGTCCTGACTTTC
.	many	TRBJ1-1	TRBV7-9	CASSLYEGEASF	TGTGCCAGCAGCTTATATGAGGGGGAAGCTTCCTTT
.	.	TRBJ2-5	TRBV7-2	CASSLTGTGEPQYF	TGTGCCAGCAGCTTGACAGGGACGGGGGAGCCCCAGTACTTC
.	few	TRBJ2-7	TRBV7-9	CASLGGYEQYF	TGTGCCAGCCTCGGGGGCTACGAGCAGTACTTC
TRBD1	.	TRBJ1-1	TRBV2	CASSYLNRGRASFF	TGTGCCAGCAGTTACTTGAACAGGGGGCGCGCGTCTTTCTTT
.	.	TRBJ2-5	TRBV7-9	CASSLLVETQYF	TGTGCCAGCAGCTTACTTGTCGAGACCCAGTACTTC
TRBD1	.	TRBJ1-2	TRBV2	CASSYNAMGTGAYGYTF	TGTGCCAGCAGTTATAACGCTATGGGGACAGGGGCCTATGGCTACACCTTC
TRBD2	.	TRBJ2-5	TRBV19	CASSIVAGGYQETQYF	TGTGCCAGTAGTATAGTAGCGGGAGGCTACCAAGAGACCCAGTACTTC
.	.	TRBJ1-4	TRBV6-6	CASMGRNEKLFF	TGTGCCAGCATGGGCCGGAATGAAAAACTGTTTTTT
.	many	TRBJ1-1	TRBV2	CASSLTVLGNTEAFF	TGTGCCAGCAGTCTTACTGTGCTTGGGAACACTGAAGCTTTCTTT
.	many	TRBJ1-1	TRBV28	CASSLRMGAFF	TGTGCCAGCAGTTTACGGATGGGGGCTTTCTTT
.	.	TRBJ2-7	TRBV29-1	CSVDRVSYNEQYF	TGCAGCGTTGACAGGGTTTCCTACAATGAGCAGTACTTC
.	many	TRBJ1-2	TRBV12-3/TRBV12-4	CATSDASFNYGYTF	TGTGCCACAAGCGACGCATCCTTTAACTATGGCTACACCTTC
.	many	TRBJ2-7	TRBV9	CASSSSSAYTYEQYF	TGTGCCAGCAGCTCCAGCTCGGCGTATACCTACGAGCAGTACTTC
.	.	TRBJ1-2	TRBV19	CASSIIGQQSGYTF	TGTGCCAGTAGTATAATCGGACAGCAGAGTGGCTACACCTTC
TRBD2	.	TRBJ2-7	TRBV20-1	CSASTSGSYEQYF	TGCAGTGCTTCTACTAGCGGGAGTTACGAGCAGTACTTC
.	.	TRBJ1-1	TRBV25-1	CASSPGIMNTEAFF	TGTGCCAGCAGCCCCGGGATCATGAACACTGAAGCTTTCTTT
TRBD1	.	TRBJ2-6	TRBV12-3/TRBV12-4	CASSRDRGVYVLTF	TGTGCCAGCAGTCGGGACAGGGGGGTGTACGTCCTGACTTTC
TRBD1	.	TRBJ2-2	TRBV25-1	CASITGGTGEIGELFF	TGTGCCAGCATCACAGGGGGGACAGGGGAGATCGGGGAGCTGTTTTTT
.	few	TRBJ2-7	TRBV6-6	CASSYSTPQGGEQYF	TGTGCCAGCAGTTATTCAACCCCGCAGGGCGGCGAGCAGTACTTC
.	.	TRBJ1-6	TRBV2	CASSEEGTNSPLHF	TGTGCCAGCAGTGAAGAGGGGACAAATTCACCCCTCCACTTT
.	.	TRBJ1-2	TRBV29-1	CSVVVGGIGYTF	TGCAGCGTTGTTGTCGGCGGGATTGGCTACACCTTC
.	many	TRBJ2-7	TRBV25-1	CASSEQRDGPYEQYF	TGTGCCAGCAGTGAACAACGGGACGGACCCTACGAGCAGTACTTC
.	.	TRBJ1-5	TRBV4-1	CASSQIQGSQPQHF	TGCGCCAGCAGCCAGATACAGGGAAGTCAGCCCCAGCATTTT
TRBD1	.	TRBJ2-5	TRBV25-1	CASSDGQGPETQYF	TGTGCCAGCAGTGATGGACAGGGTCCGGAGACCCAGTACTTC
.	many	TRBJ1-1	TRBV7-9	CASRWDTEAFF	TGTGCCAGCAGGTGGGACACTGAAGCTTTCTTT
.	many	TRBJ2-5	TRBV6-6	CASRPVAGGQGTQYF	TGTGCCAGCAGGCCCGTAGCGGGGGGACAGGGGACCCAGTACTTC
TRBD2	many	TRBJ2-7	TRBV9	CASSVEPGGEQYF	TGTGCCAGCAGCGTAGAGCCGGGGGGCGAGCAGTACTTC
.	.	TRBJ2-7	TRBV7-2	CASSPDTQGPFYEQYF	TGTGCCAGCAGCCCAGACACCCAGGGTCCCTTCTACGAGCAGTACTTC
.	.	TRBJ2-7	TRBV19	CASLDSISYEQYF	TGTGCCAGTTTGGACAGTATCTCCTACGAGCAGTACTTC
.	once	TRBJ1-2	TRBV4-1	CASSPGGGPYGYTF	TGCGCCAGCAGCCCTGGAGGGGGGCCCTATGGCTACACCTTC
.	.	TRBJ1-1	TRBV20-1	CSAGEGRETTEAFF	TGCAGTGCTGGTGAGGGCAGGGAGACCACTGAAGCTTTCTTT
.	.	TRBJ1-6	TRBV7-2	CASSQEPERGGYNSPLHF	TGTGCCAGCAGCCAAGAACCGGAACGGGGGGGCTATAATTCACCCCTCCACTTT
.	few	TRBJ1-2	TRBV6-5	CASSYSIPTDYDYGYTF	TGTGCCAGCAGTTACTCGATTCCTACGGATTACGACTATGGCTACACCTTC
.	.	TRBJ2-7	TRBV20-1	CSARVGEGISYEQYF	TGCAGTGCTAGAGTTGGGGAAGGGATTTCATACGAGCAGTACTTC
.	few	TRBJ1-2	TRBV25-1	CASSATQNYGYTF	TGTGCCAGCAGTGCTACCCAGAACTATGGCTACACCTTC
TRBD1	few	TRBJ1-1	TRBV9	CASSETGAGWTEAFF	TGTGCCAGCAGCGAAACAGGGGCGGGATGGACTGAAGCTTTCTTT
TRBD1	many	TRBJ1-2	TRBV5-1	CASSLDQGARGYTF	TGCGCCAGCAGCTTGGATCAGGGGGCGAGGGGCTACACCTTC
.	few	TRBJ1-1	TRBV19	CASSKYGGLDTEAFF	TGTGCCAGTAGTAAGTACGGGGGGCTGGACACTGAAGCTTTCTTT
.	few	TRBJ1-2	TRBV5-6	CASRNQGSYGYTF	TGTGCCAGCAGAAATCAGGGGAGCTATGGCTACACCTTC
.	few	TRBJ2-2	TRBV7-2	CASSLMKSTGGELFF	TGTGCCAGCAGCTTAATGAAAAGCACGGGCGGGGAGCTGTTTTTT